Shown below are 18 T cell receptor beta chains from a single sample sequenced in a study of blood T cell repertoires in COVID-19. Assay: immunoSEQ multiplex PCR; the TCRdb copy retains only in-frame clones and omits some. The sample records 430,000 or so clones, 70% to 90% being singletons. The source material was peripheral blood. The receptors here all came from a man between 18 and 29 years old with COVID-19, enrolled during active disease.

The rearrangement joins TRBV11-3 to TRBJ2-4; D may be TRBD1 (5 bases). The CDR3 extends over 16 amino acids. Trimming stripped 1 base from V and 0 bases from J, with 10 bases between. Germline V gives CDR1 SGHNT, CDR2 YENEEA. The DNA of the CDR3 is TGTGCCAGCAGCTTAGGAACAGGCCTAGCCAAAAACATTCAGTACTTC. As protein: CASSLGTGLAKNIQYF.

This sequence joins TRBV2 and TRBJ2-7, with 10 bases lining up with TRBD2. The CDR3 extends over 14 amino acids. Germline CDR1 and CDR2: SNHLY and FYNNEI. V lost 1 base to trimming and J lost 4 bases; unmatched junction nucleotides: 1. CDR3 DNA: TGTGCCAGCAGTGAAGGGACTAGCGGATACGAGCAGTACTTC. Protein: CASSEGTSGYEQYF.

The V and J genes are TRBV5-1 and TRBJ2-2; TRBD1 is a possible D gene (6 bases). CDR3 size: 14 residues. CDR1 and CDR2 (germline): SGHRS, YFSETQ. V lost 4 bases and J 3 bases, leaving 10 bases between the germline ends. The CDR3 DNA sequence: TGCGCCAGCAGCCTACAGGGTTACACCGGGGAGCTGTTTTTT. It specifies CASSLQGYTGELFF.

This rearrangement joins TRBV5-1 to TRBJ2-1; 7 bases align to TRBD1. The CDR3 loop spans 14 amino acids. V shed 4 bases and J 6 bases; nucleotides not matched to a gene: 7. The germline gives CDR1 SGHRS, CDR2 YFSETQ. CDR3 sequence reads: CASSQGQAVNEQFF. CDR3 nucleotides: TGCGCCAGCAGCCAAGGACAGGCGGTCAATGAGCAGTTCTTC.

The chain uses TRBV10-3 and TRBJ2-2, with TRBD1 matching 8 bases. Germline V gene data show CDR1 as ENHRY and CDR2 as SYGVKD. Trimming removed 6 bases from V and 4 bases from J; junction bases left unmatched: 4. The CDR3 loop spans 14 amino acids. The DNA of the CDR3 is TGTGCCATCAGGGACAGGGTGACCACCGGGGAGCTGTTTTTT. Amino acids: CAIRDRVTTGELFF.

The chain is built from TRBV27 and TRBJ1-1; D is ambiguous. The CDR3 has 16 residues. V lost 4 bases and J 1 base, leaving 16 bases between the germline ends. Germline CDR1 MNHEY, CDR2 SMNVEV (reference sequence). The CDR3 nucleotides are TGTGCCAGCAGTTCCTGGATGAGAGGGCGGAACACTGAAGCTTTCTTT. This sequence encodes CASSSWMRGRNTEAFF.

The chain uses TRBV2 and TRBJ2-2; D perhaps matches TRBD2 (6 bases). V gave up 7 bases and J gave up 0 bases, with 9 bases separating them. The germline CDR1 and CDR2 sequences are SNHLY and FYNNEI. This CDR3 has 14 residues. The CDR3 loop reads CASTGTSNTGELFF. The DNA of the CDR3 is TGTGCCAGCACAGGGACTTCGAACACCGGGGAGCTGTTTTTT.

CDR3 in amino acids: CASSYYRDSTDTQYF. The CDR3 nucleotides are TGTGCCAGTAGTTACTACAGGGATAGCACAGATACGCAGTATTTT. The chain combines TRBV19 with TRBJ2-3; possible D gene TRBD1, 6 bases. Germline V gene sequence: CDR1 LNHDA, CDR2 SQIVND (reference sequence). V was trimmed by 5 bases and J by 0 bases, leaving 12 bases between them. The CDR3 has 15 amino acids. The complete variable domain, with remaining parts taken from reference TRBV19 and TRBJ2-3, reads DGGITQSPKYLFRKEGQNVTLSCEQNLNHDAMYWYRQDPGQGLRLIYYSQIVNDFQKGDIAEGYSVSREKKESFPLTVTSAQKNPTAFYLCASSYYRDSTDTQYFGPGTRLTVL.

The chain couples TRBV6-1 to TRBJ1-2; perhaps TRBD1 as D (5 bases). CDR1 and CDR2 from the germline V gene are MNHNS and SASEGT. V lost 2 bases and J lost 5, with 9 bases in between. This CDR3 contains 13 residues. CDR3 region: CASSETGQYGYTF. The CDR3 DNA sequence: TGTGCCAGCAGTGAAACTGGACAATATGGCTACACCTTC.

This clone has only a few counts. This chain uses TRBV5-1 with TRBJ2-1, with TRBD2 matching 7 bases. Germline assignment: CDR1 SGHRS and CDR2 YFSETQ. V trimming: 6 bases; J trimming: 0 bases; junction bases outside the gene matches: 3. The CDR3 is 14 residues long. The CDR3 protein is CASKGTNSYNEQFF. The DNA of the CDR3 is TGCGCCAGCAAGGGGACTAACTCCTACAATGAGCAGTTCTTC.

The CDR3 DNA sequence: TGTGCCATCGGGGGGCAGGGGGCAGGAGAGCAGTACTTC. This codes for CAIGGQGAGEQYF. The V and J genes are TRBV10-3 and TRBJ2-7; 8 bases match TRBD1. In germline, CDR1 is ENHRY, CDR2 SYGVKD. J gave up 7 bases and V 8 bases, and 10 bases lay outside the gene matches. CDR3 size: 13 residues.

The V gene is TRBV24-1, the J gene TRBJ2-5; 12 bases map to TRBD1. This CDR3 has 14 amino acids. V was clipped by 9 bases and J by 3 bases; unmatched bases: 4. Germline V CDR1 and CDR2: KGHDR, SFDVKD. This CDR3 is CATEGTGGEETQYF. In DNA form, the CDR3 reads TGTGCCACCGAAGGGACAGGGGGCGAAGAGACCCAGTACTTC.

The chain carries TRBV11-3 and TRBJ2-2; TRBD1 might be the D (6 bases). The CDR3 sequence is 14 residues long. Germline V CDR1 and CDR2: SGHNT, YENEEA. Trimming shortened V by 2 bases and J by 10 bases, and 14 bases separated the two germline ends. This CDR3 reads CASSLTGLGQELFF. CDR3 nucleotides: TGTGCCAGCAGCTTAACGGGGCTGGGACAGGAGCTGTTTTTT.

CDR3 residues: CSVESTEQETQYF. In DNA, the CDR3 is TGCAGCGTTGAGTCCACGGAGCAAGAGACCCAGTACTTC. V and J are TRBV29-1 and TRBJ2-5; no reliable D call. CDR3 length equals 13 residues. Germline CDR1 and CDR2: SQVTM and ANQGSEA. V lost 3 bases to trimming and J lost 2 bases, with 10 bases between them.

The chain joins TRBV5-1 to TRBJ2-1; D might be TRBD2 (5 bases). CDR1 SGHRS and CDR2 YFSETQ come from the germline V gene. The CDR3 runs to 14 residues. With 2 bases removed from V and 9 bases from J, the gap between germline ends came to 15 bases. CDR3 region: CASSLSPGESEQFF. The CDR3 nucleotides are TGCGCCAGCAGCTTATCCCCCGGGGAGTCTGAGCAGTTCTTC.

CDR3 DNA: TGTGCCAGCAGTGATGACAGGGGGCTCACAGATACGCAGTATTTT. This gives the protein CASSDDRGLTDTQYF. This chain connects TRBV6-1 to TRBJ2-3, with 10 bases lining up with TRBD1. The trim removed 3 bases at V and 2 bases at J, leaving 2 bases unmatched. CDR1 is MNHNS and CDR2 is SASEGT in the germline V gene. The CDR3 is 15 amino acids.

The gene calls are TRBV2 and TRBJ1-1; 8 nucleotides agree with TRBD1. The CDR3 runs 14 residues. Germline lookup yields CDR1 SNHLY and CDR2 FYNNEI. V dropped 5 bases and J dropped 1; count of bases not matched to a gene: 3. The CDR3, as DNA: TGTGCCAGCAGTAAGCAGGGGGCGAACACTGAAGCTTTCTTT. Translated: CASSKQGANTEAFF. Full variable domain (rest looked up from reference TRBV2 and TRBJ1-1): EPEVTQTPSHQVTQMGQEVILRCVPISNHLYFYWYRQILGQKVEFLVSFYNNEISEKSEIFDDQFSVERPDGSNFTLKIRSTKLEDSAMYFCASSKQGANTEAFFGQGTRLTVV.

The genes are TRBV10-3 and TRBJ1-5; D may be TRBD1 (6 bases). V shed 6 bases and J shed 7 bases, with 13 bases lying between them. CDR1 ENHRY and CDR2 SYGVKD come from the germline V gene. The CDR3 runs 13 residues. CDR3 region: CAISGQSRQPQHF. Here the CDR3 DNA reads TGTGCCATCAGCGGACAGTCGCGGCAGCCCCAGCATTTT.